Below, 14 T cell receptor beta chains from the same sample are listed, as sequenced in a study of blood T cell repertoires in COVID-19. Generated by immunoSEQ multiplex PCR, the TCRdb table keeps only in-frame clones and is missing some. The sample lists about 190,000 clones; roughly 82% were seen once. The sequencing input was PBMCs or T cells enriched from blood (not recorded which). The receptors come from a woman younger than 45 who had recovered from COVID-19.

The gene calls are TRBV29-1 and TRBJ2-2; a weak D match, TRBD2 (6 bases). Germline CDR1 and CDR2: SQVTM and ANQGSEA. Trimming stripped 0 bases from V and 4 bases from J, with 12 bases between. The CDR3 is 15 residues long. CDR3: CSVEEGQGGTGELFF. Written as DNA, the CDR3 is TGCAGCGTTGAAGAGGGTCAGGGAGGCACCGGGGAGCTGTTTTTT.

This clone has a single count. This chain joins TRBV27 and TRBJ1-2, with 8 bases identical to TRBD1. Germline assignment: CDR1 MNHEY and CDR2 SMNVEV (reference sequence). The junction had 10 bases not matched to a gene; V was cut back by 6 bases and J by 1 base. The CDR3 loop spans 16 amino acids. Here the CDR3 reads CASSTIGTGINYGYTF. CDR3 bases: TGTGCCAGCAGCACAATTGGGACAGGAATTAACTATGGCTACACCTTC.

The V and J genes are TRBV19 and TRBJ2-6; TRBD1 matches at 11 bases. The CDR3 covers 18 residues. Germline values: CDR1 LNHDA, CDR2 SQIVND (reference sequence). The V and J ends lost 1 base and 0 bases, in that order; junction bases with no gene match: 2. The CDR3 region is CASSIAGQGASGANVLTF. CDR3 coding DNA: TGTGCCAGTAGTATAGCCGGACAGGGGGCCTCTGGGGCCAACGTCCTGACTTTC.

V usage is TRBV18 and J usage is TRBJ2-1, with 9 bases that match TRBD2. Germline V CDR1 and CDR2: KGHSH, LQKENI. The ends lost 1 base at V and 1 base at J; junction bases unmatched: 2. The CDR3 contains 16 residues. The CDR3 is CASSPQAGGSYNEQFF. For the CDR3, the DNA is TGTGCCAGCTCACCACAAGCGGGAGGATCCTACAATGAGCAGTTCTTC.

CDR3 in amino acids: CASSVGLAGGANEQFF. The DNA of the CDR3 is TGTGCCAGCAGCGTAGGGCTAGCGGGAGGGGCCAATGAGCAGTTCTTC. V and J are TRBV9 and TRBJ2-1, with 12 positions matching TRBD2. The CDR3 is 16 residues long. Germline CDR1 SGDLS, CDR2 YYNGEE. With 0 bases clipped from V and 6 bases from J, the junction kept 4 bases outside the gene matches.

This clone was seen once. The chain couples TRBV28 to TRBJ2-2; 8 bases agree with TRBD2. Per the germline V gene, CDR1 is MDHEN and CDR2 is SYDVKM. The CDR3 is 17 amino acids. V gave up 5 bases and J gave up 4 bases; unmatched junction bases: 12. CDR3 sequence (DNA): TGTGCCAGCAGTCCACGGCGGGGGGTCAGGGTCACCGGGGAGCTGTTTTTT. It specifies CASSPRRGVRVTGELFF.

The chain combines TRBV28 with TRBJ2-2; 12 bases map to TRBD2. Germline V gene lookup returns CDR1 MDHEN and CDR2 SYDVKM. V lost 5 bases, J lost 4 bases, and 11 bases stayed unmatched. The CDR3 loop spans 18 amino acids. Here the CDR3 reads CASSPRTSGMGSTGELFF. The CDR3 coding sequence is TGTGCCAGCAGTCCACGGACTAGCGGGATGGGTAGCACCGGGGAGCTGTTTTTT.

The V gene is TRBV6-1, the J gene TRBJ1-1; no reliable D call. The CDR3 covers 14 residues. Per germline, CDR1 MNHNS and CDR2 SASEGT. The V end was cut by 5 bases, the J end by 3 bases, with 13 bases between. CDR3 bases: TGTGCCAGCAGTTCCCGGTCGGGGTACACTGAAGCTTTCTTT. Its translation is CASSSRSGYTEAFF.

This chain joins TRBV3-1 (or the pseudogene TRBV3-2) and TRBJ1-1; perhaps TRBD1 as D (5 bases). The length of the CDR3 is 21 residues. V lost 1 base, J lost 0 bases, and 27 bases lay in between. The germline gives CDR1 LGHDT, CDR2 YNNKEL (reference sequence). As DNA, the CDR3 is TGTGCCAGCAGCCAAGCCGCCTCTTGGGCGCAGGGAAGGGCTCTGAACACTGAAGCTTTCTTT. This sequence encodes CASSQAASWAQGRALNTEAFF.

The chain combines TRBV5-1 with TRBJ1-1; D may be TRBD1 (6 bases). From germline, CDR1 is SGHRS and CDR2 YFSETQ. The CDR3 loop spans 14 amino acids. The V end lost 4 bases, the J end lost 0 bases, and 10 bases lay between the germline ends. The CDR3 region has the DNA TGCGCCAGCAGCGAACAGGGAGTGAACACTGAAGCTTTCTTT. Its protein is CASSEQGVNTEAFF. Variable domain in full (rest from reference TRBV5-1 and TRBJ1-1): KAGVTQTPRYLIKTRGQQVTLSCSPISGHRSVSWYQQTPGQGLQFLFEYFSETQRNKGNFPGRFSGRQFSNSRSEMNVSTLELGDSALYLCASSEQGVNTEAFFGQGTRLTVV.

The genes are TRBV18 and TRBJ1-4; 10 nucleotides line up with TRBD1. This CDR3 contains 18 residues. The trim removed 4 bases at V and 4 bases at J, leaving 12 bases unmatched. CDR1 KGHSH and CDR2 LQKENI come from the germline V gene. CDR3 in amino acids: CASSHDRGPKFGNEKLFF. The DNA for the CDR3 is TGTGCCAGCTCACACGACAGGGGGCCTAAGTTCGGTAATGAAAAACTGTTTTTT.

The rearrangement links TRBV7-6 to TRBJ1-3; D is uncertain. The CDR3 covers 13 residues. The V gene's germline CDR1 is SGHVS and CDR2 FNYEAQ. V shed 5 bases and J shed 0 bases, with 5 bases lying between them. In DNA form, the CDR3 reads TGTGCCAGCAGCGCGGACTCTGGAAACACCATATATTTT. It translates to CASSADSGNTIYF.

The rearrangement uses TRBV9 and TRBJ2-1, with D perhaps matching TRBD2 (6 bases). Trimming removed 0 bases at V and 8 bases at J, with 12 bases between. The germline V gene encodes CDR1 SGDLS and CDR2 YYNGEE. The length of the CDR3 is 14 residues. The CDR3 loop is CASSVAGESDEQFF. The CDR3 DNA sequence: TGTGCCAGCAGCGTAGCGGGAGAATCTGATGAGCAGTTCTTC.

This clone was recorded a few times. CDR3 residues: CASSPSPGTGVPRAFF. The CDR3 bases are TGTGCCAGCAGCCCGAGCCCCGGGACAGGGGTTCCAAGAGCTTTCTTT. This chain uses TRBV5-6 with TRBJ1-1; TRBD1 aligns across 10 bases. The CDR3 sequence is 16 residues long. Germline V lookup: CDR1 SGHDT, CDR2 YYEEEE. V shed 4 bases and J 10 bases; nucleotides not matched to a gene: 16. The full variable domain, in which reference TRBV5-6 and TRBJ1-1 provide the parts outside the CDR3, is DAGVTQSPTHLIKTRGQQVTLRCSPKSGHDTVSWYQQALGQGPQFIFQYYEEEERQRGNFPDRFSGHQFPNYSSELNVNALLLGDSALYLCASSPSPGTGVPRAFFGQGTRLTVV.